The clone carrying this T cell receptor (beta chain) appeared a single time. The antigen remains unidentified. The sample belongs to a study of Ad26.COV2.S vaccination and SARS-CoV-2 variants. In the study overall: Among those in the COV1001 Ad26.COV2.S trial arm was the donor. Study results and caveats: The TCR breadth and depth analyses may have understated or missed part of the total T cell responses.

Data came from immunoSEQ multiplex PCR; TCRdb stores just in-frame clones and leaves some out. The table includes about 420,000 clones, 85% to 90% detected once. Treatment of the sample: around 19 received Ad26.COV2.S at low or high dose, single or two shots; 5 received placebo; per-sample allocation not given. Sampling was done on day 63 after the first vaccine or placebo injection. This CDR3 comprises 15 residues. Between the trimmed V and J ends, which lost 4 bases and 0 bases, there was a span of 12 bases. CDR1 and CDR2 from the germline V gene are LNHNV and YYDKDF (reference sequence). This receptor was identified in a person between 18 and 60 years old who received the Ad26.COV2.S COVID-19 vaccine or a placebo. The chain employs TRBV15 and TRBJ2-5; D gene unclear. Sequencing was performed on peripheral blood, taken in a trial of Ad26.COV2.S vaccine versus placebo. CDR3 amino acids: CATSTGWANQETQYF. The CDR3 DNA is TGTGCCACCAGCACTGGGTGGGCTAACCAAGAGACCCAGTACTTC.